This T cell receptor beta chain appears in the sequencing data of a study of T cells generated in artificial thymic organoids (dated by TCRdb to 2016 to 2017). Notes on the research overall: In some experiments, thymic T cells were further FACS-purified to deplete CD4 immature single positive or double positive precursors. The study compared the TCR alpha and beta CDR3 repertoires of CD8 single positive T cells derived from in vitro artificial thymic organoids against those of naive CD8 T cells from thymus and peripheral blood. The displayed repertoire sequencing data were described as being representative of three independent experiments. Results and caveats for the whole study, not just this receptor: Organoid-derived CD8 single positive T cells showed physiological TCR clonotype diversity comparable to thymic and blood naive CD8 T cells.

Separate semi-nested PCR amplifications were run for the TCRalpha and TCRbeta libraries, using Advantage 2 and reverse primers located in the TRAC or TRBC constant regions. The amount of total RNA going into first-strand cDNA synthesis ranged between about 3.5 and 550 ng. TCR cDNA libraries were generated by 5'-RACE using the SMARTer PCR cDNA Synthesis kit, with a poly-dT primer for first-strand synthesis. Each semi-nested reverse primer in the constant region carried a 5-nucleotide sample-specific barcode, and the resulting products were cleaned up with the Zymo DNA Clean and Concentrator-5 kit. Up to ten barcoded samples were pooled, ligated to Illumina adaptors and sequenced as 2 x 150 bp paired-end reads on an Illumina MiSeq. The source study handled its data this way. Demultiplexed reads were aligned with BLAT to a custom library of all human TRAV, TRAJ, TRBV, TRBD and TRBJ combinations from IMGT. The best BLAT hits were picked using pslCDnaFilter (-maxAligns=1, -ignoreIntrons), and custom Perl scripts were used to calculate clonotype frequencies. TCRdb took the public reads, trimmed them with fastp at Q25, ran MiXCR for clone calling and kept in-frame beta chains. Under each unique CDR3 protein, matching rows form one entry showing the most common genes and DNA. What appears here as the V and J calls and clone size reflects TCRdb's work, not the paper's. This sample lists more than 8,000 distinct CDR3 sequences; around 17% were detected once. The top ten clonotypes cover about 1.5% of the sample.

Inclusive of the bounding cysteine and phenylalanine, the CDR3 is 17 residues long. Solely the CDR3 DNA is kept, with 51 bases framed from the first base. From a lookup of the germline V gene, CDR1 and CDR2 are SGHAT and FQNNGV. A distance of 21 bases separates the germline ends of V and J, which lose 3 bases and 3 bases respectively. This clonotype was observed a handful of times. Its antigen target is currently unknown. Per-base qualities were not stored, and no clone one base away is much larger. Enrichment of primary CD8+ T cells was performed with magnetic beads using the Miltenyi CD8+ T cell Isolation Kit. Prior to RNA extraction, CD3+TCRalphabeta+CD8 single positive T cells from organoids and thymus were isolated by FACS sorting. For each sample, total RNA was purified from around 40,000 to 200,000 sorted cells using the RNeasy Micro kit, and RNA quality was checked on an Agilent RNA 6000 Nano chip. Thymic fragments were dissected, disrupted by pipetting and passed through a 70 um strainer to release thymocytes.

The V and J genes are TRBV11-2 and TRBJ2-7; perhaps TRBD1 is the D gene, with 5 bases matching. The source of this sequence is a human donor who gave cord blood stem cells for thymic organoid culture, a cardiac surgery patient who gave postnatal thymus, or a blood donor (not recorded which). Sample: naive CD8+ T cells from the thymus. According to the study, the label for this sample's cell subset or site signals: CD3+TCRalphabeta+CD8SP T cells; for blood, CD45RO-CCR7+ naive CD8+ T cells. The bases read TGTGCCAGCAGCTTCAACCTTAGGGGTTATTTTGGCTACGAGCAGTACTTC. The encoded protein is CASSFNLRGYFGYEQYF.